The next 10 T cell receptor beta chains were all read from a single sample in a study of T-cell memory formation after mild COVID-19. TCRdb fed the 5' RACE reads into MiXCR, producing one record per CDR3 protein. The sample has 90,000 to 120,000 distinct CDR3 sequences; about an eighth are singletons. The source material was PBMCs or a T cell subset sorted from them (not recorded which). All receptors come from a man between 18 and 29 years old who had mild COVID-19 (a few samples of this study predate the infection). Cell type and time point are not known.

Worth noting for this clonotype: A much larger clone differs by one base, so this may be a read error. The chain employs TRBV7-2 and TRBJ2-3; no firm D call. This CDR3 comprises 15 residues. V lost 5 bases and J 3 bases, leaving 15 bases between the germline ends. Germline V lookup: CDR1 SGHTA, CDR2 FQGNSA. CDR3 amino acids: CASSALPGWTDTQYF. The CDR3 DNA reads TGTGCCAGCAGCGCCCTTCCCGGGTGGACAGATACGCAGTATTTT.

The J gene is TRBJ2-3, the V gene TRBV20-1; 9 positions match TRBD2. Germline V gene data show CDR1 as DFQATT and CDR2 as SNEGSKA (reference sequence). J was trimmed by 5 bases and V by 3 bases; bases with no gene match: 9. There are 15 residues in the CDR3. The CDR3 protein is CSASGAGGPGDTQYF. The CDR3 nucleotides read TGCAGTGCTAGTGGCGCGGGGGGGCCTGGAGATACGCAGTATTTT.

This clonotype was seen only a few times. This rearrangement joins TRBV7-9 to TRBJ1-2; D may be TRBD1 (6 bases). The germline V and J ends were trimmed by 1 base and 6 bases, with 12 bases remaining between them. The CDR3 has 14 residues. The germline CDR1 and CDR2 sequences are SEHNR and FQNEAQ (reference sequence). CDR3 DNA sequence: TGTGCCAGCAGCTTAGGGCCAGGGGCTGATGGCTACACCTTC. Translating it yields CASSLGPGADGYTF.

This clonotype was recorded many times. The J gene is TRBJ2-1, the V gene TRBV3-1; 7 positions agree with TRBD2. The CDR3 has 15 amino acids. Germline CDR1 and CDR2: LGHDT and YNNKEL (reference sequence). V lost 6 bases, J lost 1 base, and 6 bases stayed unmatched. In nucleotides, the CDR3 is TGTGCCAGCAGTCTGAGACTAGCTTCCTACAATGAGCAGTTCTTC. Protein sequence: CASSLRLASYNEQFF.

This clonotype has just a few counts. The rearrangement joins TRBV4-3 to TRBJ1-2; 7 bases align to TRBD1. Trimming removed 3 bases from V and 4 bases from J; junction bases left unmatched: 8. Germline assignment: CDR1 LGHNA and CDR2 YSLEER. This CDR3 comprises 15 residues. In nucleotides, the CDR3 is TGCGCCAGCAGCCAGGAGACTGGGACAGCCTATGGCTACACCTTC. Its protein product is CASSQETGTAYGYTF.

This clonotype was seen a few times. J is TRBJ2-3 and V is TRBV6-6; D is perhaps TRBD2 (5 bases). CDR3 length equals 16 residues. CDR1 MNHNY and CDR2 SVGAGI come from the germline V gene (reference sequence). V gave up 2 bases and J gave up 0 bases, with 12 bases separating them. This CDR3 is CASSYDGETSTDTQYF. The CDR3 DNA follows: TGTGCCAGCAGTTACGATGGGGAGACTAGCACAGATACGCAGTATTTT.

V is TRBV6-5 and J is TRBJ2-7; 7 bases line up with TRBD1. This CDR3 is 12 amino acids long. Germline trimming cut 2 bases from V and 10 bases from J; bases unmatched to any gene: 5. Germline CDR1 reads MNHEY; CDR2 reads SVGAGI. The CDR3 coding sequence is TGTGCCAGCAGTTACCATGGACAGGACCAGTACTTC. Its translation: CASSYHGQDQYF.

A word on this clonotype: One end of the junction does not line up with germline, which may come from a read error. This sequence joins TRBV7-2 and TRBJ2-7; D ambiguous. The CDR3 is 11 residues long. The germline gives CDR1 SGHTA, CDR2 FQGNSA. This CDR3 is CASSLEGYIHF. CDR3 DNA sequence: TGTGCCAGCAGCTTAGAAGGGTACATCCACTTC.

The chain is built from TRBV27 and TRBJ2-1, with a tentative D call TRBD1 (6 bases). The CDR3 has 14 amino acids. Germline V gene data show CDR1 as MNHEY and CDR2 as SMNVEV (reference sequence). The V end lost 6 bases, the J end lost 2 bases, and 11 bases lay between the germline ends. The CDR3 reads CASSPRGPYNEQFF. In DNA, the CDR3 is TGTGCCAGCAGCCCCAGGGGCCCCTACAATGAGCAGTTCTTC.

The rearrangement joins TRBV28 to TRBJ1-1; the match to TRBD1 covers 8 bases. CDR3 length equals 15 residues. After removal of 4 bases from V and 3 bases from J, the junction contained 7 bases not matched to a gene. CDR1 and CDR2 (germline): MDHEN, SYDVKM. Here the CDR3 reads CASSSEQGAHTEAFF. Here the CDR3 DNA reads TGTGCCAGCAGTTCGGAGCAGGGGGCGCACACTGAAGCTTTCTTT.